These 14 T cell receptor beta chains were all obtained from the same sample, sequenced in a study of T cell responses to AZD1222 COVID-19 vaccine. Produced via immunoSEQ multiplex PCR; TCRdb's table is partial and in-frame only. The sample records over 110,000 clones, about 93% being singletons. The sample was peripheral blood, taken on day 0 of AZD1222 vaccination. These receptor sequences come from an adult in good health.

The chain combines TRBV6-1 with TRBJ2-7; maybe TRBD1 (5 bases). Germline V CDR1 and CDR2: MNHNS, SASEGT. Trimming removed 2 bases at V and 2 bases at J, with 19 bases between. The CDR3 covers 17 residues. The CDR3 DNA sequence: TGTGCCAGCAGTGAATACAAGGGGCCCTCACTAACCTACGAGCAGTACTTC. Amino acid sequence: CASSEYKGPSLTYEQYF.

The V call is TRBV5-5, the J call TRBJ1-2, with TRBD1 identical over 10 bases. Germline V gives CDR1 SGHKS, CDR2 YYEKEE (reference sequence). With 4 bases clipped from V and 1 base from J, the junction kept 13 bases outside the gene matches. This CDR3 contains 18 residues. The CDR3 sequence: CASSPHRDRGQINYGYTF. CDR3 nucleotide sequence: TGTGCCAGCAGCCCACACCGGGACAGGGGCCAAATTAACTATGGCTACACCTTC.

J is TRBJ1-5 and V is TRBV28, with a tentative D call TRBD1 (5 bases). The CDR3 is 15 residues long. V was cut by 10 bases and J by 0 bases, with 16 bases left in between. Germline loops: CDR1 MDHEN, CDR2 SYDVKM. CDR3 sequence: CAISLPGGSNQPQHF. The CDR3, as DNA: TGTGCCATCTCCCTCCCGGGGGGTAGCAATCAGCCCCAGCATTTT.

The chain is built from TRBV7-9 and TRBJ2-7; D is uncertain. This CDR3 has 15 residues. Between the trimmed V and J ends, which lost 3 bases and 2 bases, there was a span of 14 bases. Per germline, CDR1 SEHNR and CDR2 FQNEAQ (reference sequence). This CDR3 is CASSFAPSKAYEQYF. For the CDR3, the DNA is TGTGCCAGCAGCTTTGCTCCCTCGAAGGCCTACGAGCAGTACTTC.

This chain links TRBV4-1 with TRBJ2-7, with TRBD1 as a possible D gene (6 bases). V lost 6 bases, J lost 0 bases, and 15 bases lay in between. The length of the CDR3 is 15 residues. Germline loops: CDR1 MGHRA, CDR2 YSYEKL. The CDR3 DNA reads TGCGCCAGCAGGCGGACAGCTCCTAGCTCCTACGAGCAGTACTTC. The encoded protein is CASRRTAPSSYEQYF.

In its sample, this clone was seen once. The chain is built from TRBV12-3 or TRBV12-4 and TRBJ2-1, with no clear D. The CDR3 is 11 residues long. The CDR3 DNA is TGTGCAACGCGCTGGGGTGGTGAGCAGTTCTTC. It translates to CATRWGGEQFF.

The J gene is TRBJ1-2, the V gene TRBV19; TRBD1 matches 9 bases. The CDR3 is 14 residues long. V was pared by 3 bases and J by 6 bases, with 5 bases of the junction left unmatched. Germline values: CDR1 LNHDA, CDR2 SQIVND (reference sequence). CDR3 sequence reads: CASSIDRGFDGYTF. CDR3 coding DNA: TGTGCCAGTAGTATTGACAGGGGGTTTGATGGCTACACCTTC.

V and J are TRBV11-3 and TRBJ2-2; D gene unclear. Germline V gene lookup returns CDR1 SGHNT and CDR2 YENEEA. V lost 2 bases and J 6 bases, leaving 4 bases between the germline ends. The CDR3 length is 12 residues. CDR3 amino acids: CASSLLSGELFF. The CDR3 DNA sequence: TGTGCCAGCAGCTTATTGTCCGGGGAGCTGTTTTTT.

V is TRBV5-1 and J is TRBJ1-2; D is unclear. V lost 4 bases to trimming and J lost 2 bases, with 12 bases between them. The germline V gene encodes CDR1 SGHRS and CDR2 YFSETQ. This CDR3 region has 14 residues. The CDR3 here is CASSSSETNYGYTF. The CDR3 DNA is TGCGCCAGCAGCAGTAGCGAGACGAACTATGGCTACACCTTC.

In nucleotides, the CDR3 is TGTGCTAGTGGTTTATGGTCCTTTTCAGATACGCAGTATTTT. It yields the protein CASGLWSFSDTQYF. The V gene is TRBV12-5, the J gene TRBJ2-3; D gene unclear. This CDR3 is 14 amino acids long. Germline V CDR1 and CDR2: LGHNT, FRNRAP. V lost 3 bases and J 4 bases, leaving 11 bases between the germline ends.

In its sample, this clone was seen once. The chain employs TRBV15 and TRBJ2-5; 9 bases fit TRBD1. V shed 3 bases and J 4 bases; nucleotides not matched to a gene: 3. The germline V gene has CDR1 LNHNV and CDR2 YYDKDF (reference sequence). The CDR3 is 14 residues long. DNA of the CDR3: TGTGCCACCAGCAGGGACAGGGGAGCAGAGACCCAGTACTTC. It codes for CATSRDRGAETQYF.

The V and J genes are TRBV10-3 and TRBJ2-3; D call uncertain. Looked up from germline, CDR1 is ENHRY and CDR2 is SYGVKD. The CDR3 has 13 residues. Trimming left V 4 bases short and J 6 bases short, with 11 bases between. CDR3 loop: CAISAPGIDTQYF. The DNA of the CDR3 is TGTGCCATCAGTGCACCGGGTATCGATACGCAGTATTTT.

The rearrangement joins TRBV29-1 to TRBJ1-1, with 11 bases aligning to TRBD1. V shed 3 bases and J 5 bases; nucleotides not matched to a gene: 5. Germline lookup yields CDR1 SQVTM and CDR2 ANQGSEA. The CDR3 spans 14 residues. DNA for the CDR3: TGCAGCGTTGACGGACAGGGGGCGTTAACTGAAGCTTTCTTT. Encoded protein: CSVDGQGALTEAFF.

This chain connects TRBV3-1 (or the pseudogene TRBV3-2) to TRBJ1-4; D uncertain. The CDR3 has 12 residues. CDR1 LGHDT and CDR2 YNNKEL come from the germline V gene (reference sequence). The V and J ends lost 2 bases and 7 bases respectively, with 5 bases between them. This CDR3 is CASSQRGEKLFF. Written as DNA, the CDR3 is TGTGCCAGCAGCCAACGTGGTGAAAAACTGTTTTTT.